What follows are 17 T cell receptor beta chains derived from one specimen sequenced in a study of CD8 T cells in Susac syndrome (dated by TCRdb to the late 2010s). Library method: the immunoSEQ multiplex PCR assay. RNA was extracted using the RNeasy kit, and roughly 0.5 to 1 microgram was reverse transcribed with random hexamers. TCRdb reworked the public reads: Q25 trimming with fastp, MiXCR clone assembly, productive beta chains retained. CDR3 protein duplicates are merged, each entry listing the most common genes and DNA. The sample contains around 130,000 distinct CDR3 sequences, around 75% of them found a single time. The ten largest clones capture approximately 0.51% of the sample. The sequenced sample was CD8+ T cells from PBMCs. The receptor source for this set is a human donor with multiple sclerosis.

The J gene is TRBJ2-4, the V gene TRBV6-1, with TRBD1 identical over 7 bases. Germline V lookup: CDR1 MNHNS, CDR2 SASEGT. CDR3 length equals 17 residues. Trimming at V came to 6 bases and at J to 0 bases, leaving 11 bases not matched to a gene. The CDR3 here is CASRMTWTGLAKNIQYF. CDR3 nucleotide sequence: TGTGCCAGCAGGATGACTTGGACAGGTCTAGCCAAAAACATTCAGTACTTC.

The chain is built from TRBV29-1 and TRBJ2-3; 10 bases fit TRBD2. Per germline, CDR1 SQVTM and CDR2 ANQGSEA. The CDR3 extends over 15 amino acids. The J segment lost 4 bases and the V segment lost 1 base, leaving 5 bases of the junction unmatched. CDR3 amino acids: CSVEGITSGADTQYF. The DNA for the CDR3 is TGCAGCGTTGAAGGGATAACTAGCGGGGCAGATACGCAGTATTTT.

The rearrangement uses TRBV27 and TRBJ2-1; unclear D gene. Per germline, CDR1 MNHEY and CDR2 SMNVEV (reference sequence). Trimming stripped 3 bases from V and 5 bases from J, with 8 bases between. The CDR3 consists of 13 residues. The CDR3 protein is CASSFGPDNEQFF. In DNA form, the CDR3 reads TGTGCCAGCAGTTTCGGACCTGACAATGAGCAGTTCTTC.

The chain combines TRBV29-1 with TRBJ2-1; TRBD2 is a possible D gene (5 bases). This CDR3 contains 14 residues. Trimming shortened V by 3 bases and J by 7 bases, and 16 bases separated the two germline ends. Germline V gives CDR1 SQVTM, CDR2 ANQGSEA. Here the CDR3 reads CSVDGETLANEQFF. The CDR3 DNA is TGCAGCGTTGATGGCGAGACTTTAGCGAATGAGCAGTTCTTC.

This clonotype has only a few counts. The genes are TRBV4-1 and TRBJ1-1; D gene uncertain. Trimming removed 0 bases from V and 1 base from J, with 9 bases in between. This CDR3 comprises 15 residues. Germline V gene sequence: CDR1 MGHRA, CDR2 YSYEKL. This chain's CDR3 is CASSQEGLRNTEAFF. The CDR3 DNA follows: TGCGCCAGCAGCCAAGAAGGACTTAGGAACACTGAAGCTTTCTTT.

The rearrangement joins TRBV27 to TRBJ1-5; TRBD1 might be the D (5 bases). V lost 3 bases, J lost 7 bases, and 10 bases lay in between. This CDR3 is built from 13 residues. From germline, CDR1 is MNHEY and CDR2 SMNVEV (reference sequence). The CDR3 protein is CASSLLGEQPQHF. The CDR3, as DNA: TGTGCCAGCAGTTTGTTAGGGGAACAGCCCCAGCATTTT.

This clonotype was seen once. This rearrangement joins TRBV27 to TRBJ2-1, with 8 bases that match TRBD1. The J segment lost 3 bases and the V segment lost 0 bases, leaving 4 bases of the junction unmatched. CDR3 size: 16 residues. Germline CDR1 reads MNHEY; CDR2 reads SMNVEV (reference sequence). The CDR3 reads CASSLSPGTGYNEQFF. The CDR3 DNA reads TGTGCCAGCAGTTTATCCCCCGGGACAGGCTACAATGAGCAGTTCTTC.

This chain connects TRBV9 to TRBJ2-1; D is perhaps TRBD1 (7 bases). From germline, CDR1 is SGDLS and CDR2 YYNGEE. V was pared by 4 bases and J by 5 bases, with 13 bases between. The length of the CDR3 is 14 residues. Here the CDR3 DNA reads TGTGCCAGCAGCCCAGGGGGGACAGACAATGAGCAGTTCTTC. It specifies CASSPGGTDNEQFF.

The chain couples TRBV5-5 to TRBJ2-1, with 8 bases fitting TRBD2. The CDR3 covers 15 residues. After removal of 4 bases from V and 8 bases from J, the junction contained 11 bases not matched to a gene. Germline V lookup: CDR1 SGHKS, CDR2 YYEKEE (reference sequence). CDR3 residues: CASSLQAGAQDEQFF. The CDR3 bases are TGTGCCAGCAGCCTCCAAGCGGGGGCTCAGGATGAGCAGTTCTTC.

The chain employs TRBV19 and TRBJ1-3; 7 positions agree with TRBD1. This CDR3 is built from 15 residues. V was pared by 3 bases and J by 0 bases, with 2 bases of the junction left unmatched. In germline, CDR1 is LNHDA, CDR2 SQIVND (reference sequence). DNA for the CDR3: TGTGCCAGTAGTATGGACAGGAACTCTGGAAACACCATATATTTT. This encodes CASSMDRNSGNTIYF. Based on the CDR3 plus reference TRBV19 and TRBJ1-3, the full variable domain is DGGITQSPKYLFRKEGQNVTLSCEQNLNHDAMYWYRQDPGQGLRLIYYSQIVNDFQKGDIAEGYSVSREKKESFPLTVTSAQKNPTAFYLCASSMDRNSGNTIYFGEGSWLTVV.

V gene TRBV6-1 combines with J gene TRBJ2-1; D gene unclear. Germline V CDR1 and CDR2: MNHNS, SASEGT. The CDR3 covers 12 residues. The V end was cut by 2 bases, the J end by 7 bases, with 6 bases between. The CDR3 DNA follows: TGTGCCAGCAGTGAATACCCGAATGAGCAGTTCTTC. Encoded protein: CASSEYPNEQFF.

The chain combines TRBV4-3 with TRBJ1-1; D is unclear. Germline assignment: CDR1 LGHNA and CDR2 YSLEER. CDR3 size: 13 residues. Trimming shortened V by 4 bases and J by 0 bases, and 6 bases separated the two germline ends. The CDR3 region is CASSRTVNTEAFF. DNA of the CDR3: TGCGCCAGCAGCCGGACGGTGAACACTGAAGCTTTCTTT.

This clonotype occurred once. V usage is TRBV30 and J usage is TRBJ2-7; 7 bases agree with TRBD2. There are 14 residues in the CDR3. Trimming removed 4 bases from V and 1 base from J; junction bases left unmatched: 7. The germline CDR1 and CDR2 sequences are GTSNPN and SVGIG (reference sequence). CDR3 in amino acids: CAWTHGRGSYEQYV. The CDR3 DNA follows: TGTGCCTGGACTCACGGGCGGGGGTCCTACGAGCAGTACGTC.

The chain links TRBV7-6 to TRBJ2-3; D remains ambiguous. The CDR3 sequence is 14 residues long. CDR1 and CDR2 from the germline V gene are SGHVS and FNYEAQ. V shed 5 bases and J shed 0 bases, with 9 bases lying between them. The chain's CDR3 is CASSRSGSTDTQYF. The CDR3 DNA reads TGTGCCAGCAGCCGATCCGGGAGCACAGATACGCAGTATTTT.

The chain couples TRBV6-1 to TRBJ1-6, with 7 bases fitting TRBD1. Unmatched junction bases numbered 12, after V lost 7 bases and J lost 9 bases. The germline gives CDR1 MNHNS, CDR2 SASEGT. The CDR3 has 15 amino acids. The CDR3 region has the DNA TGTGCCAGCAATGAGAACAGGGGTTTGGGTTCACCCCTCCACTTT. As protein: CASNENRGLGSPLHF.

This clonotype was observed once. DNA for the CDR3: TGTGCCAGCAGTGAAGGAGCCGGGGGAATAAACACTGAAGCTTTCTTT. Translating gives CASSEGAGGINTEAFF. This chain joins TRBV2 and TRBJ1-1; possibly TRBD1 for D (5 bases). Trimming took 1 base from V and 2 from J, leaving 14 bases between them. The germline V gene encodes CDR1 SNHLY and CDR2 FYNNEI. This CDR3 is 16 amino acids long. The whole variable domain, remainder taken from reference TRBV2 and TRBJ1-1, is EPEVTQTPSHQVTQMGQEVILRCVPISNHLYFYWYRQILGQKVEFLVSFYNNEISEKSEIFDDQFSVERPDGSNFTLKIRSTKLEDSAMYFCASSEGAGGINTEAFFGQGTRLTVV.

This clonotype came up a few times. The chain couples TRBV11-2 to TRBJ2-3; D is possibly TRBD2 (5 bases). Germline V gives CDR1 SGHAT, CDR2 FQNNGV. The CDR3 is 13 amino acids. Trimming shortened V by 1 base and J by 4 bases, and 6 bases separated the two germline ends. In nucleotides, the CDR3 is TGTGCCAGCAGCTTAGGCGGGCCAGATACGCAGTATTTT. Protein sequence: CASSLGGPDTQYF.